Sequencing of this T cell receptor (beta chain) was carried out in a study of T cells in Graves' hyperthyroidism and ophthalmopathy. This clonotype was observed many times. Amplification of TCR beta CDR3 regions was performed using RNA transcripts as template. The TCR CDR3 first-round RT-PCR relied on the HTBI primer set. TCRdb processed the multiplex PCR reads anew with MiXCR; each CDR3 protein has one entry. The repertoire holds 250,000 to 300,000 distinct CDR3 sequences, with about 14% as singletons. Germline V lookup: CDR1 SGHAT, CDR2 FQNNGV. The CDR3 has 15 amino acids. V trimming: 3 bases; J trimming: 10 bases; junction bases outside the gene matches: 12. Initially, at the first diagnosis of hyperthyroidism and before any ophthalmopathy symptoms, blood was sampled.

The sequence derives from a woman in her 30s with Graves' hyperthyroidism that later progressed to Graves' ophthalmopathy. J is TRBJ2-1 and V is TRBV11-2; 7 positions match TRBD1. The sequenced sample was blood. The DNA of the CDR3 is TGTGCCAGCAGCTTCTCCGGGACAGTGATAGGCGAGCAGTTCTTC. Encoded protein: CASSFSGTVIGEQFF.